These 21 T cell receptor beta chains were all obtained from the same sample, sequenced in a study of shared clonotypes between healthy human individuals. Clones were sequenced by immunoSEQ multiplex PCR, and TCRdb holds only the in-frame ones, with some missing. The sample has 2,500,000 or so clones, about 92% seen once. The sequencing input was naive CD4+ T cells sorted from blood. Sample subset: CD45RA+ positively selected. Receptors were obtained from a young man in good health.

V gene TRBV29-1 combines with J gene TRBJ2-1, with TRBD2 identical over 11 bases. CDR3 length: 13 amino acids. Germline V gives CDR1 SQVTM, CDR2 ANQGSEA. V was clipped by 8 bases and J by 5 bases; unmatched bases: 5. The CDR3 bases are TGCAGCACTATAGCGGGAGGGCACAATGAGCAGTTCTTC. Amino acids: CSTIAGGHNEQFF.

This CDR3 reads CASSLARGAGNTGELFF. CDR3 nucleotide sequence: TGCGCCAGCAGCTTGGCACGGGGGGCAGGAAACACCGGGGAGCTGTTTTTT. The V gene is TRBV5-1, the J gene TRBJ2-2, with D possibly matching TRBD2 (7 bases). The germline V gene encodes CDR1 SGHRS and CDR2 YFSETQ. V lost 0 bases and J 2 bases, leaving 14 bases between the germline ends. This CDR3 contains 17 residues.

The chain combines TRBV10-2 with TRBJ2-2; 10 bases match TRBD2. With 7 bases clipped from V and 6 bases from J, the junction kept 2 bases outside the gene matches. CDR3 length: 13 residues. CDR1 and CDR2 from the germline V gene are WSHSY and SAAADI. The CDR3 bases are TGCGCCAGCAACCTAGCGGGAGCCGGGGAGCTGTTTTTT. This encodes CASNLAGAGELFF.

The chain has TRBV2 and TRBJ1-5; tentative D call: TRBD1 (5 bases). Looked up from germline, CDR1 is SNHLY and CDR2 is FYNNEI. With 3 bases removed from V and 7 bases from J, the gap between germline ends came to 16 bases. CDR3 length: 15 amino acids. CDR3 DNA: TGTGCCAGCAGTGAGGGCCAGGGAGGGTGGCAGCCCCAGCATTTT. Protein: CASSEGQGGWQPQHF. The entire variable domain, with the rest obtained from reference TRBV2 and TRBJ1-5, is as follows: EPEVTQTPSHQVTQMGQEVILRCVPISNHLYFYWYRQILGQKVEFLVSFYNNEISEKSEIFDDQFSVERPDGSNFTLKIRSTKLEDSAMYFCASSEGQGGWQPQHFGDGTRLSIL.

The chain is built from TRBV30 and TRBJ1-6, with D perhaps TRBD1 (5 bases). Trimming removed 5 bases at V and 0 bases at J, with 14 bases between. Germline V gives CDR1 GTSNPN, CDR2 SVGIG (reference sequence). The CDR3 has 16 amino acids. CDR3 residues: CAWGPDMSSYNSPLHF. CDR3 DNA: TGTGCCTGGGGCCCGGACATGAGCTCCTATAATTCACCCCTCCACTTT.

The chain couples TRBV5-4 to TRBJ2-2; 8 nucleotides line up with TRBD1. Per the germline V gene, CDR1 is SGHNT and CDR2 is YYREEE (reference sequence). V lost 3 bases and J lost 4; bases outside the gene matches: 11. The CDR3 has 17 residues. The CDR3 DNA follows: TGTGCCAGCAGCTCAGGCGGGACAGGACCGGGCACCGGGGAGCTGTTTTTT. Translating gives CASSSGGTGPGTGELFF.

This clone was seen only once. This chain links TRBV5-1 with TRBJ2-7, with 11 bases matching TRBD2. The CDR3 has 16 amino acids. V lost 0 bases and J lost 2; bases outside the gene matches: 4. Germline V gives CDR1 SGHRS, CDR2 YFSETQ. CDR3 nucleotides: TGCGCCAGCAGCTTGGCCAAGACTAGCGGGACCTACGAGCAGTACTTC. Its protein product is CASSLAKTSGTYEQYF.

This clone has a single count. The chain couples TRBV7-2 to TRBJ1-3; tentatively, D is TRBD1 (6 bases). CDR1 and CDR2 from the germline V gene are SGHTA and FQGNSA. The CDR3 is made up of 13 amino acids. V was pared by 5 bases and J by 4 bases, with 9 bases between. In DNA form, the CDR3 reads TGTGCCAGCAGCGACACAGGGGGAAACACCATATATTTT. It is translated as CASSDTGGNTIYF.

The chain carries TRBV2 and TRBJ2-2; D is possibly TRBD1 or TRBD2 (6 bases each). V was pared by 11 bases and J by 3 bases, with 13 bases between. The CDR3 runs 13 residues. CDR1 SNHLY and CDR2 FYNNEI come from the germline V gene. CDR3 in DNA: TGTGCCGGGTCGGGGGCGCACACCGGGGAGCTGTTTTTT. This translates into CAGSGAHTGELFF.

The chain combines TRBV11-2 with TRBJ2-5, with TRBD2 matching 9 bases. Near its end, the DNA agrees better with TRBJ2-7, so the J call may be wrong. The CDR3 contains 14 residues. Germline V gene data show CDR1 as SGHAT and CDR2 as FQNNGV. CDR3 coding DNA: TGTGCCAGCAGCTTAGTAGCGGGAGCATACGAGCAGTACTTC. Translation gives CASSLVAGAYEQYF.

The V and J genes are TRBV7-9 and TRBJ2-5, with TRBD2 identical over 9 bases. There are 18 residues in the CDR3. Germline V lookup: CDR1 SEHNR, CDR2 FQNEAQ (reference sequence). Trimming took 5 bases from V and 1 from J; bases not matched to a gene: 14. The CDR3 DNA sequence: TGTGCCAGCAGCCCGCGGGGGGCTAGCGGGGCCTTCCAAGAGACCCAGTACTTC. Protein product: CASSPRGASGAFQETQYF.

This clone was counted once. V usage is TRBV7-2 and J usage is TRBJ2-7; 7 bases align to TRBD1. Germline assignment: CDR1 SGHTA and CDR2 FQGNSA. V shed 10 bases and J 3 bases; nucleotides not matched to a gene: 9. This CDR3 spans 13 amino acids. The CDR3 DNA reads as TGTGCCACCGGAAACAGGGGAATCTACGAGCAGTACTTC. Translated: CATGNRGIYEQYF.

CDR3 coding DNA: TGTGCCAGCACTTTGAAACAGGGGGCGGTTCTCTATGGCTACACCTTC. It encodes CASTLKQGAVLYGYTF. The rearrangement joins TRBV6-6 to TRBJ1-2, with 9 positions matching TRBD1. The CDR3 contains 16 residues. With V trimmed by 7 bases and J by 4 bases, 13 bases remained unmatched. Germline V lookup: CDR1 MNHNY, CDR2 SVGAGI (reference sequence).

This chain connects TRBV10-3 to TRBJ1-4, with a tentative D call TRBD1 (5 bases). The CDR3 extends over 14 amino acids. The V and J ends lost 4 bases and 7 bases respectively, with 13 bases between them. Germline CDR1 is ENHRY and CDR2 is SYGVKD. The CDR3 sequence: CAISGGTPSEKLFF. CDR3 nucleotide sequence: TGTGCCATCAGTGGCGGGACCCCTAGTGAAAAACTGTTTTTT.

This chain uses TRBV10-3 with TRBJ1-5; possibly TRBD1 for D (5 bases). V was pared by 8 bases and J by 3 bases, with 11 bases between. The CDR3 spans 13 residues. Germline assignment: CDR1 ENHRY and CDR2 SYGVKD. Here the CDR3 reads CAIRGADNQPQHF. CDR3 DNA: TGTGCCATCCGTGGGGCAGACAATCAGCCCCAGCATTTT.

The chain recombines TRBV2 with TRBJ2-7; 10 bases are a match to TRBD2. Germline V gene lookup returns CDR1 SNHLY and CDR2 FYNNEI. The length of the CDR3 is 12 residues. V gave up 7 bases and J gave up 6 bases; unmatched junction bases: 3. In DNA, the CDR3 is TGTGCCAGCACACTAGCGGGGTTCGAGCAGTACTTC. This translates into CASTLAGFEQYF. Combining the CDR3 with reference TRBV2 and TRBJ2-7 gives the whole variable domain EPEVTQTPSHQVTQMGQEVILRCVPISNHLYFYWYRQILGQKVEFLVSFYNNEISEKSEIFDDQFSVERPDGSNFTLKIRSTKLEDSAMYFCASTLAGFEQYFGPGTRLTVT.

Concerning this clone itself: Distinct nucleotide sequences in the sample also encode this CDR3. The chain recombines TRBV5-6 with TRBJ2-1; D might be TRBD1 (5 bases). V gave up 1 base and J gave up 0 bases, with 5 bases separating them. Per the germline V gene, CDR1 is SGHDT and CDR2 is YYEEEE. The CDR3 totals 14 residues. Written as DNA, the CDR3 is TGTGCCAGCAGCTTGCAGGGCTCCTACAATGAGCAGTTCTTC. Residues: CASSLQGSYNEQFF.

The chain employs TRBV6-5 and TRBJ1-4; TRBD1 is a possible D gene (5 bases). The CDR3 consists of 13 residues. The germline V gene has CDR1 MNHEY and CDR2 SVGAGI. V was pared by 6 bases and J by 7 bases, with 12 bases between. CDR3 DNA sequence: TGTGCCAGCAGATCTGACAGTCGTGAAAAACTGTTTTTT. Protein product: CASRSDSREKLFF.

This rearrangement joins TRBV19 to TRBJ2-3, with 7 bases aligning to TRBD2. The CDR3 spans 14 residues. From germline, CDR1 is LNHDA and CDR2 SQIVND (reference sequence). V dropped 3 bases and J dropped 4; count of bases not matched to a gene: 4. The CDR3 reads CASSMGGSPDTQYF. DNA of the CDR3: TGTGCCAGTAGTATGGGCGGGAGCCCAGATACGCAGTATTTT.

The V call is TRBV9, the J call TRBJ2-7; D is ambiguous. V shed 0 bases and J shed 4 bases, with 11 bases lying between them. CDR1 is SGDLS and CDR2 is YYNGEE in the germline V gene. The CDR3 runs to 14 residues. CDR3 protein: CASSVGQPTYEQYF. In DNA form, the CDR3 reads TGTGCCAGCAGCGTAGGTCAGCCAACATACGAGCAGTACTTC. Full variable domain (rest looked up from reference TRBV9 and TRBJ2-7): DSGVTQTPKHLITATGQRVTLRCSPRSGDLSVYWYQQSLDQGLQFLIQYYNGEERAKGNILERFSAQQFPDLHSELNLSSLELGDSALYFCASSVGQPTYEQYFGPGTRLTVT.

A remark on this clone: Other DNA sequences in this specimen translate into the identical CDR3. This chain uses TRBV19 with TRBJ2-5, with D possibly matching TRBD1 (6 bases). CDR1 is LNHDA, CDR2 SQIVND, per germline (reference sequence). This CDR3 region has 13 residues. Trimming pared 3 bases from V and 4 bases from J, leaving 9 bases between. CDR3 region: CASSMLRGETQYF. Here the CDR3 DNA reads TGTGCCAGTAGTATGCTCAGGGGAGAGACCCAGTACTTC.